This TCR beta chain came from a study of PD-1 blockade in classical Hodgkin lymphoma. Sequenced by immunoSEQ multiplex PCR; TCRdb stores in-frame clones only, minus some. The table shows tens of thousands of clones, with over 60% occurring only once. Germline lookup yields CDR1 MNHEY and CDR2 SMNVEV (reference sequence). The CDR3 is made up of 17 amino acids. V trimming: 3 bases; J trimming: 1 base; junction bases outside the gene matches: 10. Every patient had relapsed following autologous stem cell transplantation, and cohorts differed in brentuximab vedotin exposure. V usage is TRBV27 and J usage is TRBJ1-1, with 8 bases matching TRBD1. This receptor was taken from a human donor with classical Hodgkin lymphoma. The sample was peripheral blood mononuclear cells (PBMCs), taken before the second cycle of nivolumab. CDR3 sequence: CASSFSKDRVANTEAFF. The CDR3 DNA reads TGTGCCAGCAGTTTTTCCAAGGACAGGGTAGCGAACACTGAAGCTTTCTTT.